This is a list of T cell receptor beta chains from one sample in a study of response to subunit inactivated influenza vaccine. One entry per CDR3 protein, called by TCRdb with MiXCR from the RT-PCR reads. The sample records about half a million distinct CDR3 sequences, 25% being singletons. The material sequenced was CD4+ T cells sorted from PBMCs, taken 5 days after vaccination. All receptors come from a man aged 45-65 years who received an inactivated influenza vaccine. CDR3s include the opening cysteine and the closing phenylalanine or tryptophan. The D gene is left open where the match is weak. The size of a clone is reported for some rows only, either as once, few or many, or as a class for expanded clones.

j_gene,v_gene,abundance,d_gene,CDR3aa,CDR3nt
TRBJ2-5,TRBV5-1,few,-,CASRPGGQGSGTQYF,TGCGCCAGCAGGCCCGGTGGGCAGGGCTCGGGGACCCAGTACTTC
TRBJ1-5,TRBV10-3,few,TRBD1,CAIRTGVDQPQHF,TGTGCCATCAGAACAGGGGTAGATCAGCCCCAGCATTTT
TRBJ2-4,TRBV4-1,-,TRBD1,CASSQTGQGYAKNIQYF,TGCGCCAGCAGCCAAACCGGACAGGGGTACGCCAAAAACATTCAGTACTTC
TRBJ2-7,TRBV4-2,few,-,CASSQAGGSYEQYF,TGTGCCAGCAGCCAAGCCGGGGGATCCTACGAGCAGTACTTC
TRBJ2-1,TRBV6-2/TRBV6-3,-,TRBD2,CASRDPGLAGINEQFF,TGTGCCAGCAGGGATCCGGGACTAGCGGGGATCAATGAGCAGTTCTTC
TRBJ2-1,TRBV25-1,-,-,CASSEFSGLRVEQFF,TGTGCCAGCAGTGAATTCTCGGGGCTTAGGGTTGAGCAGTTCTTC
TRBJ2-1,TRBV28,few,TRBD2,CASRSTGTSGRAEQFF,TGTGCCAGCAGGAGCACCGGGACTAGCGGGAGGGCTGAGCAGTTCTTC
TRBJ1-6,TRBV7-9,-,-,CASRTAGTPNSPLHF,TGTGCCAGCAGGACTGCCGGGACACCTAATTCACCCCTCCACTTT
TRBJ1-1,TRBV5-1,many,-,CASSLAKGRTEAFF,TGCGCCAGCAGCTTGGCCAAGGGAAGGACTGAAGCTTTCTTT
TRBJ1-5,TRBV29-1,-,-,CSVSRGSNQPQHF,TGCAGCGTCTCCCGGGGGAGCAATCAGCCCCAGCATTTT
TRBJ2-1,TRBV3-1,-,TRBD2,CASTTSGRWNEQFF,TGTGCCAGCACCACTAGCGGGAGGTGGAATGAGCAGTTCTTC
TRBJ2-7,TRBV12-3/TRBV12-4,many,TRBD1,CASSPGGTGPYEQYF,TGTGCCAGCAGTCCAGGCGGGACAGGGCCCTACGAGCAGTACTTC
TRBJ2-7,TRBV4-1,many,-,CASSQDRYTGYEQYF,TGCGCCAGCAGCCAAGACCGGTATACTGGCTACGAGCAGTACTTC
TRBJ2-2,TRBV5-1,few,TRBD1,CASSLETGTGELFF,TGCGCCAGCAGCTTGGAGACAGGGACCGGGGAGCTGTTTTTT
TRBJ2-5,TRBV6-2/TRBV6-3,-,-,CATSGWRGTQETQYF,TGTGCCACTTCGGGTTGGCGAGGGACTCAAGAGACCCAGTACTTC
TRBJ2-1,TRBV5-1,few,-,CASSLGSSRANEQFF,TGCGCCAGCAGCTTGGGGTCTAGTCGGGCCAATGAGCAGTTCTTC
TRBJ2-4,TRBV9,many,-,CASSVGGYGNIQYF,TGTGCCAGCAGCGTTGGGGGGTATGGAAACATTCAGTACTTC
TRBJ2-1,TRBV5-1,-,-,CASSLWGSPREQFF,TGCGCCAGCAGCTTGTGGGGCAGCCCCCGGGAGCAGTTCTTC
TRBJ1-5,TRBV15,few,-,CATSRDIGGYQPQHF,TGTGCCACCAGCAGAGATATAGGGGGGTATCAGCCCCAGCATTTT
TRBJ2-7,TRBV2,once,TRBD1,CASTGTGGNYEQYF,TGTGCCAGCACCGGGACAGGGGGCAACTACGAGCAGTACTTC
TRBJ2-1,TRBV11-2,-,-,CASSIGGGREQFF,TGTGCCAGCAGCATTGGGGGGGGGCGTGAGCAGTTCTTC
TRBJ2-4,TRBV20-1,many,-,CSAGDRREPKTFQYF,TGCAGTGCTGGGGACCGTCGAGAGCCAAAAACATTTCAGTACTTC
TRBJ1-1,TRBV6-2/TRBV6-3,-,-,CASSTRGLNTEAFF,TGTGCCAGCAGTACCAGGGGCTTGAACACTGAAGCTTTCTTT
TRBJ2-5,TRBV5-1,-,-,CASSLHPAGEAGVPQETQYF,TGCGCCAGCAGCTTACATCCGGCCGGAGAGGCAGGGGTCCCCCAAGAGACCCAGTACTTC
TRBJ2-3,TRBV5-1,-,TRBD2,CASSSRRLAGLTDTQYF,TGCGCCAGCAGCTCCCGACGACTAGCGGGCCTCACAGATACGCAGTATTTT
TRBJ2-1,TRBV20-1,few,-,CSAMWVNSYNEQFF,TGCAGTGCTATGTGGGTCAATTCTTACAATGAGCAGTTCTTC
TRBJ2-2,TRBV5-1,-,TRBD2,CASSTSGSGNTGELFF,TGCGCCAGCAGCACTAGCGGGAGCGGGAACACCGGGGAGCTGTTTTTT
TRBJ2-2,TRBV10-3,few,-,CAISQDLNTGELFF,TGTGCCATCAGCCAGGACCTGAACACCGGGGAGCTGTTTTTT
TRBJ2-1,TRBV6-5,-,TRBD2,CASRLTSGTYNEQFF,TGTGCCAGCAGATTGACTAGCGGGACCTACAATGAGCAGTTCTTC
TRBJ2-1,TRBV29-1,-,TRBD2,CSVEHPPRLAGGSIRSYNEQFF,TGCAGCGTTGAACATCCGCCCCGACTAGCGGGAGGCAGTATAAGGTCCTACAATGAGCAGTTCTTC
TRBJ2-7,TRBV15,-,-,CATSRSSLWGGHEQYF,TGTGCCACCAGCAGATCCTCCCTTTGGGGCGGCCACGAGCAGTACTTC
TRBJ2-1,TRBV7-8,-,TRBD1,CASSPDRGRQFF,TGTGCCAGCAGCCCTGACAGGGGTAGGCAGTTCTTC
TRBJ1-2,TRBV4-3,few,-,CASSQRMVGFGYTF,TGCGCCAGCAGCCAGAGGATGGTAGGGTTTGGCTACACCTTC
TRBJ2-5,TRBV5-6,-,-,CASSLAMTGRAETQYF,TGTGCCAGCAGCTTGGCCATGACAGGGAGGGCGGAGACCCAGTACTTC
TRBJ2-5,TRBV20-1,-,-,CSAIRSGTVSGTQYF,TGCAGTGCTATAAGGTCCGGGACAGTTAGCGGGACCCAGTACTTC
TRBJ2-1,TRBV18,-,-,CASSPGQVNEQFF,TGTGCCAGCTCACCAGGGCAGGTCAATGAGCAGTTCTTC
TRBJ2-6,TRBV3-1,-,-,CASSQHGRGDVLTF,TGTGCCAGCAGCCAACATGGCAGGGGGGACGTCCTGACTTTC
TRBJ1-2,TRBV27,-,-,CASSSIWGASSHTF,TGTGCCAGCTCATCAATCTGGGGGGCGTCTAGCCACACCTTC
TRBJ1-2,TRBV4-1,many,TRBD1,CASSQVTTGAGYGYTF,TGCGCCAGCAGCCAAGTTACCACAGGGGCGGGCTATGGCTACACCTTC
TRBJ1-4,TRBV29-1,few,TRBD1,CSVGTGGGSNEKLFF,TGCAGCGTGGGGACAGGGGGCGGTAGTAATGAAAAACTGTTTTTT
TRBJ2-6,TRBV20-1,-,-,CSAKDAGQPSGANVLTF,TGCAGTGCTAAGGACGCGGGACAGCCCTCTGGGGCCAACGTCCTGACTTTC
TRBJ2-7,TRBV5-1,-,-,CASRQTGSLGEQYF,TGCGCCAGCAGACAGACAGGATCCCTTGGCGAGCAGTACTTC
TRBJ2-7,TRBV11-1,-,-,CASSLDAASYEQYF,TGTGCCAGCAGCTTAGATGCAGCCTCCTACGAGCAGTACTTC